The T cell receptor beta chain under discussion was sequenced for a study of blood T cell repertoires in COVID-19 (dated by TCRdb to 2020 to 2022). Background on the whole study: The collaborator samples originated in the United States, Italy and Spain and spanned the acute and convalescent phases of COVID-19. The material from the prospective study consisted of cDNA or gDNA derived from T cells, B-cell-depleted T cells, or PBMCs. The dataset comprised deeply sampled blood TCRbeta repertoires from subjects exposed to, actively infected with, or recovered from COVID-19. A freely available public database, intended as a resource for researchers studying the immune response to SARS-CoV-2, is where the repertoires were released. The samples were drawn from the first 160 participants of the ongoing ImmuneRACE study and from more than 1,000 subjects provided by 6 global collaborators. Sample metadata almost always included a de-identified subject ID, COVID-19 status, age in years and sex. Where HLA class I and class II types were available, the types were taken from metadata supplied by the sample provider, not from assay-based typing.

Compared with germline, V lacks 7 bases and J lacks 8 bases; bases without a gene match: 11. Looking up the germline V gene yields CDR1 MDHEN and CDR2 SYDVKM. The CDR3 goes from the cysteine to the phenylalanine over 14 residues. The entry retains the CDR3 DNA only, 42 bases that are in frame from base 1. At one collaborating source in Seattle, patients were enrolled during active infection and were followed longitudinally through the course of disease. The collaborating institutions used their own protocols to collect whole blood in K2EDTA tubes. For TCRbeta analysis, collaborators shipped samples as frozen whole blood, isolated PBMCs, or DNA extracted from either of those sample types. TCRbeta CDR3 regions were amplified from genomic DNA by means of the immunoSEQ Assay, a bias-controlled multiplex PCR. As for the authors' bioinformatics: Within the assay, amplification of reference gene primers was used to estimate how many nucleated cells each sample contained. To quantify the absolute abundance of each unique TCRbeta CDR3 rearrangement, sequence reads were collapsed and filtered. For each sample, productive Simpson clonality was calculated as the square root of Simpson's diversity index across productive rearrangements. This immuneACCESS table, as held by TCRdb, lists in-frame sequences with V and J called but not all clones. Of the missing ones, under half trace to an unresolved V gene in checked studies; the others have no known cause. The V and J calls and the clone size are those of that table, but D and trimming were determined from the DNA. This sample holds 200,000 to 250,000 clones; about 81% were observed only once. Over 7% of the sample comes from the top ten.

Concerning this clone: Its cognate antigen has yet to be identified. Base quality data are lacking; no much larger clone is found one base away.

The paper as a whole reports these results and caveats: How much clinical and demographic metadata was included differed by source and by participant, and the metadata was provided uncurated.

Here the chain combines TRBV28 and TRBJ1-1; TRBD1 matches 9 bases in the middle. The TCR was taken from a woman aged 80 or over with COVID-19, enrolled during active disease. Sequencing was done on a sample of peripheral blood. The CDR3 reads CASNGPGTGKEAFF. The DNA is TGTGCCAGCAACGGTCCCGGGACAGGGAAAGAAGCTTTCTTT.